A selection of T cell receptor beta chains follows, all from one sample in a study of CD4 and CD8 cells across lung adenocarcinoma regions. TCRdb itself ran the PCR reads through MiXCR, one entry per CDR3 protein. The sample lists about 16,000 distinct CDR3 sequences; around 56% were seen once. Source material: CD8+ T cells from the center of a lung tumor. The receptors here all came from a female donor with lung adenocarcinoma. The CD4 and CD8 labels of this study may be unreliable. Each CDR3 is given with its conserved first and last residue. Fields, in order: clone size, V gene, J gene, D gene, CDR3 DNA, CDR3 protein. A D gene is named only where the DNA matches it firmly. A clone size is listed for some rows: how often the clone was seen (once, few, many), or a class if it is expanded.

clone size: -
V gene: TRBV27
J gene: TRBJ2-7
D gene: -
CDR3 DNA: TGTGCCTGCCGCGCTTGGCGGCTGAGAGCCACAGACACGCAGTACTTC
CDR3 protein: CACRAWRLRATDTQYF

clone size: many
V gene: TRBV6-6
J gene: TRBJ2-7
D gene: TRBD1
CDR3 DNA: TGTGCCAGCAGTTCCGGGACAGGAACCTACGAGCAGTACTTC
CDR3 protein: CASSSGTGTYEQYF

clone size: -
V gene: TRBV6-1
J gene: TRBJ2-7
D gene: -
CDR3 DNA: TGTGCCAGCAGTGAATCTGCCAGGTCGGGCGAGCAGTACTTC
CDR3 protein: CASSESARSGEQYF

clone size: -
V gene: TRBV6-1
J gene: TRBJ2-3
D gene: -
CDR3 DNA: TGTGCCAGCAGTCGGGGGCTCGGGGGAGGGCTCCCAGATACCCAGTACTTT
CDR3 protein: CASSRGLGGGLPDTQYF

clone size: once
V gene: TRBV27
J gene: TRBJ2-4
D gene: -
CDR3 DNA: TGTGGCAGCAGCGCGGGGCGGTTAGGCAAAAATACTCAGTACTTC
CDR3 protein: CGSSAGRLGKNTQYF

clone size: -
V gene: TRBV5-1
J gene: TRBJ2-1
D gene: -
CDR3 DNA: TGCGCCAGCAGCATTGCCCCAGGGAGCTCCTACGAGCAGTTCTTC
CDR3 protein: CASSIAPGSSYEQFF

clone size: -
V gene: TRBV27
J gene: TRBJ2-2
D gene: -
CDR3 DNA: TGTGCCAGCAGTTCGGGACTTGACACCGGGGAGCTGTTTTTT
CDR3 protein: CASSSGLDTGELFF

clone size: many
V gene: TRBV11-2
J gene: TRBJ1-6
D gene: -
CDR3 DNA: TGTGCCAGCAGCTTGGGTTATAATTCACCCCTCCACTTT
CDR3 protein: CASSLGYNSPLHF

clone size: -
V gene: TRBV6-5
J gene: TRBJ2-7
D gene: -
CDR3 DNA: TGTGCCAGCAGTTACTCTAGGGGCAACTCCTACGAGCAGTACTTC
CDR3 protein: CASSYSRGNSYEQYF

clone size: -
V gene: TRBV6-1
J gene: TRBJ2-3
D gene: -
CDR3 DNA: TGTGCCAGCAGAGATACGCAGTATTTT
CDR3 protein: CASRDTQYF

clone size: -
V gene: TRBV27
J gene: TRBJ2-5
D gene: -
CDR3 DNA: TGTGCCAGCAGTTCGCAAGAGACCCAGTACTTC
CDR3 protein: CASSSQETQYF

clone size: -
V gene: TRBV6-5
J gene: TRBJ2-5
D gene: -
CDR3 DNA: TGTGCCAGCAGTTACGCGTGGAGCCAAGAGACCCAGTACTTC
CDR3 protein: CASSYAWSQETQYF

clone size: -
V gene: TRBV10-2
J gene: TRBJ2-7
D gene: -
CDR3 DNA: TGCGCCAGCAGTGATCTAGCTGCCTACGAGCAGTACTTC
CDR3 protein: CASSDLAAYEQYF

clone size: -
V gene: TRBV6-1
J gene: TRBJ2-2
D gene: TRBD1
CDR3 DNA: TGTGCCAGTAAACGACCAGGACAGGTCAACACCGGGGAGCTGTTTTTT
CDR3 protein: CASKRPGQVNTGELFF

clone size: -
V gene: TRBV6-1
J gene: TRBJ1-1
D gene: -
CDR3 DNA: TGTGCCAGCTGGGCCAGGGGTCTTATCACTGAAGCTTTCTTT
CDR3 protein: CASWARGLITEAFF

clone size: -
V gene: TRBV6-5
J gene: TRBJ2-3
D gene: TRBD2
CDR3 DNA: TGTGCCAGCAGTTACTCGGGACTAGCGAGAACACACAACACAGATACGCAGTATTTT
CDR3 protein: CASSYSGLARTHNTDTQYF

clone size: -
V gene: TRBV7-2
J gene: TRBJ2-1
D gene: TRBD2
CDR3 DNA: TGTGCCAGCAGCTTAGTGGGGGGGGGGGGGGGGGGGGGGGGGGGGGGCTACAATGAGCAGTTCTTC
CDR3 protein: CASSLVGGGGGGGGGGYNEQFF

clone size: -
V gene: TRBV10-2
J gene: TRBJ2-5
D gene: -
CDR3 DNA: TGCGCCAGCAGAAAGGGGACCCTGAAAGAGACCCAGTACTTC
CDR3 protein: CASRKGTLKETQYF

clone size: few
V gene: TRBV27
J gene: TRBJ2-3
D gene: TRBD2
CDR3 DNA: TGTGCCGGCAGCGGGGGCAGGGACCCAGAGACGCAGTATTTC
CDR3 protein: CAGSGGRDPETQYF

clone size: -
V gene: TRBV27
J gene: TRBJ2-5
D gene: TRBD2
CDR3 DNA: TGTGCCAGCAGCCTCACCTCGGGGAGGGGAGGTGAGCAGTACTTC
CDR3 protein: CASSLTSGRGGEQYF

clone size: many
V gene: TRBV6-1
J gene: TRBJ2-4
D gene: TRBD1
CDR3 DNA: TGTGCCAGCAGTGTCGACAGGGGGCGCGGCATTCAGTACTTC
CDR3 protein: CASSVDRGRGIQYF

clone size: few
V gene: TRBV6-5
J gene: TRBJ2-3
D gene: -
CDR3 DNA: TGTGCCAGCAGTTCAATGGATAGACTAGTTAGCACAGATACGCAGTATTTT
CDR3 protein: CASSSMDRLVSTDTQYF

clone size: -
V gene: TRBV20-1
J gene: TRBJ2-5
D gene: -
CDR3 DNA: TGCAGTGCTAGACCCGAGGGGACCCAGTACTTC
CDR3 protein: CSARPEGTQYF

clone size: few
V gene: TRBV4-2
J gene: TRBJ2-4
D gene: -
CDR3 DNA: TGTGCCAGCAGCCAAGATCACGTACTAGCCAAAAACATTCAGTACTTC
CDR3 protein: CASSQDHVLAKNIQYF

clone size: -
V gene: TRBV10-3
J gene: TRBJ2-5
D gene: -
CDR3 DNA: TGTGCGGGCACCGGGGGCGGTGACACAGAGACGCAGTACTTC
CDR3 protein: CAGTGGGDTETQYF

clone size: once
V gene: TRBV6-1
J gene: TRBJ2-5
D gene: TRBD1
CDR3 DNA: TGTGCCAGCAGTGGGGGGCTAGGGGGCCGGGACCCAGAGACGCAGTACTTC
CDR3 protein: CASSGGLGGRDPETQYF

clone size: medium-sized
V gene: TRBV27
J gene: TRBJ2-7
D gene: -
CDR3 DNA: TGTGCCAGCAGTTTATTAACCGGGAGTGAGCAGTACTTC
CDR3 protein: CASSLLTGSEQYF

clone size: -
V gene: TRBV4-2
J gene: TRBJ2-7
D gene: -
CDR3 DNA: TGTGCCAGCAGCCAAGAGGGAGTCCCCTCCTACGAGCAGTACTTC
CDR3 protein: CASSQEGVPSYEQYF

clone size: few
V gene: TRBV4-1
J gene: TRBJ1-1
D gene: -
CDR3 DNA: TGCGCCAGCAGCCAAGTAGGGAACACTGAAGCTTTCTTT
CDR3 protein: CASSQVGNTEAFF

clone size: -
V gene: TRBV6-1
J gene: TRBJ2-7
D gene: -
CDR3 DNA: TGTGCCAGCAGTGATTTAGGACCGGCGGACTACGAGCAGTACTTC
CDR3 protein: CASSDLGPADYEQYF

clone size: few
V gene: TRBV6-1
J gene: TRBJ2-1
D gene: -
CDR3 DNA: TGTGCCAGCGTGGGACCAGGGTTTGAGCAGTTCTTC
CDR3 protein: CASVGPGFEQFF

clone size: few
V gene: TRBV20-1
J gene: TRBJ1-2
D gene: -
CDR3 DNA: TGCAGTGCTAGAGTGCCCTTGACCAACTATGGCTACACCTTC
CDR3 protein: CSARVPLTNYGYTF

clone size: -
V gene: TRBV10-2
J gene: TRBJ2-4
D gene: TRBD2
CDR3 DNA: TGCGCCAGCAGTGCGACGGGGGGGGGAGCCAAAGACATGCAGTACTTC
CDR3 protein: CASSATGGGAKDMQYF

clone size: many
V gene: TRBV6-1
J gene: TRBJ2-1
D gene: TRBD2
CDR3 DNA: TGTGCCAGCAGTGCAACTAGCGGCTCCTACAATGAGCAGTTCTTC
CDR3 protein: CASSATSGSYNEQFF

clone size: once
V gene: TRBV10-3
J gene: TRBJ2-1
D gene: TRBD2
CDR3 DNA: TGTGCCATCAGTGCTTCGGCTAGCGGGGGTAATGAGCAGTTCTTC
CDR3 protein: CAISASASGGNEQFF

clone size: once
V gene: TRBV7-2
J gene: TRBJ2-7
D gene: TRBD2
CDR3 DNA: TGTGCCAGCAGCCCGTTAGCGGGAGTATGGAAAGAGCAGTACTTC
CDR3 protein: CASSPLAGVWKEQYF

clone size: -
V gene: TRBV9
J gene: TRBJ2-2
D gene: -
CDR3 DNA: TGTGCCAGCAGCGTAGAAAAGGGGAACACCGGGGAGCTGTTTTTT
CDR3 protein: CASSVEKGNTGELFF

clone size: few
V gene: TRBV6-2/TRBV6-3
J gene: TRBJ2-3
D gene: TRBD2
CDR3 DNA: TGTGCCAGCACCCCCCAGCGGGGGGCCGGAGATACGCAGTATTTT
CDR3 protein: CASTPQRGAGDTQYF

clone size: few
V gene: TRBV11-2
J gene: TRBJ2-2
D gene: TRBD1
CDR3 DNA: TGTGCCAGCGAACGGACAGGGGGCGGAAACGGGGAGCTGTTTTTT
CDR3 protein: CASERTGGGNGELFF

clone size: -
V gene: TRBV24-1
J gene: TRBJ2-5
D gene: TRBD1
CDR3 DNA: TGTGCCACCAGTGATCGGACAGGAGGAGAGACCCAGTACTTC
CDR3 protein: CATSDRTGGETQYF

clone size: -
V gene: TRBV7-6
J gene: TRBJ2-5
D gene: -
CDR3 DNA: TGTGCCAGCAGCTTAGGGCCACAAGAGACCCAGTACTTC
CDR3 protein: CASSLGPQETQYF